The T cell receptor beta chain described here comes from a study of blood T cells in healthy people across ages. Alongside a J-beta primer mix, a sample-barcoded 5' primer served in a second PCR lasting about 7 to 11 cycles. TCRdb re-called the 5' RACE reads with MiXCR, one entry per CDR3 protein. The sample includes 1,500,000 or so distinct CDR3 sequences, roughly 60% of them seen just once. The J segment lost 5 bases and the V segment lost 7 bases, leaving 7 bases of the junction unmatched. Germline CDR1 and CDR2: ENHRY and SYGVKD. The CDR3 runs 13 residues. The authors drew ten milliliters of peripheral blood from each donor.

Sample: blood. This sequence was found in a man aged 18 to 29 in good health. The chain has TRBV10-3 and TRBJ1-2; TRBD1 aligns across 7 bases. CDR3 sequence (DNA): TGTGCCATCACCACCGACAGGGAATATGGCTACACCTTC. Encoded protein: CAITTDREYGYTF.